These 6 T cell receptor beta chains were sequenced from one sample in a study of blood T cell repertoires in COVID-19. Generated by immunoSEQ multiplex PCR, the TCRdb table keeps only in-frame clones and is missing some. Here the sample spans about 76,000 clones, roughly 80% being singletons. Specimen: peripheral blood. Every receptor here comes from a woman aged 60 to 75 with acute or convalescent COVID-19.

The sample holds a few counts of this clone. J is TRBJ2-3 and V is TRBV5-1; TRBD1 agrees at 7 bases. The V and J ends lost 2 bases and 2 bases, in that order; junction bases with no gene match: 2. The CDR3 spans 14 residues. Germline V gene sequence: CDR1 SGHRS, CDR2 YFSETQ. The CDR3: CASSLQGFTDTQYF. In DNA, the CDR3 is TGCGCCAGCAGCTTACAGGGGTTCACAGATACGCAGTATTTT.

In this sample, this clone turned up once. The chain uses TRBV24-1 and TRBJ2-3, with 7 bases matching TRBD1. The CDR3 contains 15 residues. V shed 5 bases, J shed 6 bases, and the junction held 10 bases outside the gene matches. In germline, CDR1 is KGHDR, CDR2 SFDVKD. The DNA for the CDR3 is TGTGCCACCAGTGTGACAGGGTTGGGACAGGATACGCAGTATTTT. Amino acids: CATSVTGLGQDTQYF.

This chain links TRBV7-8 with TRBJ2-7; the D is unclear. Per the germline V gene, CDR1 is SGHVS and CDR2 is FQNEAQ. Trimming left V 1 base short and J 0 bases short, with 7 bases between. The CDR3 covers 14 residues. CDR3 sequence (DNA): TGTGCCAGCAGCTTAGGTTCCATCTCCTACGAGCAGTACGTC. This sequence encodes CASSLGSISYEQYV.

The rearrangement uses TRBV29-1 and TRBJ2-1; 9 nucleotides match TRBD1. CDR1 and CDR2 (germline): SQVTM, ANQGSEA. The junction had 2 bases not matched to a gene; V was cut back by 2 bases and J by 9 bases. The CDR3 is 12 residues long. The CDR3 here is CSVEPDRGEQFF. The CDR3 DNA reads TGCAGCGTTGAACCGGACAGGGGTGAGCAGTTCTTC.

The chain links TRBV7-2 to TRBJ1-2, with D possibly matching TRBD1 (5 bases). Trimming cost V 2 bases and J 7 bases, with 20 bases left between them. From germline, CDR1 is SGHTA and CDR2 FQGNSA. The CDR3 loop spans 16 amino acids. Here the CDR3 DNA reads TGTGCCAGCAGCTTAACTGCCAGGGTCATTCTTAGTGGCTACACCTTC. It yields the protein CASSLTARVILSGYTF.

The chain couples TRBV24-1 to TRBJ2-5; the match to TRBD1 covers 9 bases. The CDR3 spans 13 residues. Trimming removed 7 bases from V and 5 bases from J; junction bases left unmatched: 4. Looked up from germline, CDR1 is KGHDR and CDR2 is SFDVKD. Here the CDR3 reads CATRRTGDETQYF. The CDR3 DNA follows: TGTGCCACCAGGCGGACAGGGGACGAGACCCAGTACTTC.